The 15 T cell receptor beta chains below come from one sample, sequenced in a study of OX40 agonist ivuxolimab in advanced cancers. Measured with immunoSEQ multiplex PCR; TCRdb has only the in-frame clones, and not every one. The sample consists of fewer than 70,000 clones, roughly 85% of them appearing once. The sequences come from CD4+ or CD8+ T cells sorted from blood, collected in a trial of the OX40 agonist ivuxolimab. Receptors originate from an adult with an advanced solid tumor such as melanoma, head and neck, liver or kidney cancer.

The chain links TRBV5-1 to TRBJ2-3, with TRBD2 matching 8 bases. Germline lookup yields CDR1 SGHRS and CDR2 YFSETQ. There are 14 residues in the CDR3. With 4 bases clipped from V and 6 bases from J, the junction kept 7 bases outside the gene matches. The CDR3 nucleotides read TGCGCCAGCAGCCCTATAGCGGGAAGGGATACGCAGTATTTT. It is translated as CASSPIAGRDTQYF.

V gene TRBV5-1 combines with J gene TRBJ2-3; tentative D call: TRBD2 (7 bases). The CDR3 runs 16 residues. V was shortened by 3 bases and J by 0 bases, with 14 bases between the two germline ends. From germline, CDR1 is SGHRS and CDR2 YFSETQ. The CDR3 spells CASSSRGGASTDTQYF. CDR3 in DNA: TGCGCCAGCAGCTCCCGAGGGGGGGCTAGCACAGATACGCAGTATTTT.

The chain has TRBV28 and TRBJ1-1; the match to TRBD1 covers 9 bases. CDR1 and CDR2 from the germline V gene are MDHEN and SYDVKM. The CDR3 consists of 15 residues. V lost 1 base and J lost 12; bases outside the gene matches: 12. The CDR3 DNA follows: TGTGCCAGCAGTTTATTCCAGGACAGGGGCTCTGGAACTTTCTTT. It is translated as CASSLFQDRGSGTFF.

This chain joins TRBV4-1 and TRBJ2-2; the D gene is possibly TRBD2 (6 bases). Germline assignment: CDR1 MGHRA and CDR2 YSYEKL. The CDR3 extends over 18 amino acids. The ends were cut back, 4 bases at V and 2 bases at J, with 20 bases in the middle. Here the CDR3 reads CASSLKGSKGGNTGELFF. In nucleotides, the CDR3 is TGCGCCAGCAGCCTAAAGGGATCGAAGGGAGGTAACACCGGGGAGCTGTTTTTT.

The V and J genes are TRBV19 and TRBJ2-5, with 8 bases fitting TRBD2. The J segment lost 9 bases and the V segment lost 4 bases, leaving 16 bases of the junction unmatched. Germline loops: CDR1 LNHDA, CDR2 SQIVND (reference sequence). There are 16 residues in the CDR3. The CDR3 protein is CASSTSLAGGVAAQYF. The CDR3 bases are TGTGCCAGTAGTACGAGCCTCGCGGGGGGCGTAGCGGCCCAGTACTTC.

The genes are TRBV28 and TRBJ2-7, with 7 nucleotides matching TRBD1. CDR3 length: 15 residues. Germline V lookup: CDR1 MDHEN, CDR2 SYDVKM. With V trimmed by 6 bases and J by 0 bases, 8 bases remained unmatched. The CDR3: CASRDRPQSSYEQYF. The DNA for the CDR3 is TGTGCCAGCAGGGACAGGCCCCAGAGCTCCTACGAGCAGTACTTC.

This chain connects TRBV27 to TRBJ1-2; TRBD1 matches 10 bases. The junction had 9 bases not matched to a gene; V was cut back by 8 bases and J by 3 bases. This CDR3 contains 15 residues. Germline V gene sequence: CDR1 MNHEY, CDR2 SMNVEV (reference sequence). The CDR3 is CASLPLTGGDYGYTF. CDR3 bases: TGTGCCAGCCTCCCCTTGACAGGGGGCGACTATGGCTACACCTTC.

With regard to this clone: Given a much more abundant clone one base away, this may be a read error. The chain couples TRBV2 to TRBJ1-4, with TRBD1 matching over 8 bases. The CDR3 covers 14 residues. V trimming: 7 bases; J trimming: 7 bases; junction bases outside the gene matches: 8. CDR1 is SNHLY and CDR2 is FYNNEI in the germline V gene. CDR3 residues: CASKDRGSGEKLFF. Written as DNA, the CDR3 is TGTGCCAGCAAAGACAGGGGAAGTGGTGAAAAACTGTTTTTT.

The J gene is TRBJ1-4, the V gene TRBV19, with 7 nucleotides matching TRBD1. Trimming removed 9 bases from V and 8 bases from J; junction bases left unmatched: 9. The CDR3 runs 13 residues. Germline CDR1 is LNHDA and CDR2 is SQIVND (reference sequence). In DNA form, the CDR3 reads TGTGCCAGAGTACAGGGGACCTTCGAAAAACTGTTTTTT. Protein: CARVQGTFEKLFF.

V and J are TRBV18 and TRBJ1-1, with TRBD1 as a possible D gene (5 bases). V was cut by 2 bases and J by 1 base, with 11 bases left in between. The CDR3 covers 15 residues. Germline CDR1 reads KGHSH; CDR2 reads LQKENI. The CDR3 loop reads CASSPGDLSNTEAFF. CDR3 bases: TGTGCCAGCTCACCAGGGGACCTATCGAACACTGAAGCTTTCTTT.

The chain has TRBV23-1 and TRBJ1-1; D possibly corresponds to TRBD1 (6 bases). TRBV23-1 is annotated as an ORF whose role is uncertain. The CDR3 totals 16 residues. V was cut by 0 bases and J by 1 base, with 12 bases left in between. The CDR3 here is CASSQSRGRGNTEAFF. As DNA, the CDR3 is TGCGCCAGCAGTCAATCGCGGGGCAGGGGGAACACTGAAGCTTTCTTT.

Comment on this clone: The same CDR3 also results from other DNA sequences found in this sample. The V call is TRBV5-6, the J call TRBJ1-1; TRBD1 is a possible D gene (6 bases). In germline, CDR1 is SGHDT, CDR2 YYEEEE. The CDR3 has 14 amino acids. Deletions cut 5 bases from V and 3 bases from J, with 14 bases between. CDR3 in amino acids: CASREQGWDTEAFF. CDR3 coding DNA: TGTGCCAGCAGAGAGCAGGGGTGGGACACTGAAGCTTTCTTT.

This clone has a single count. J is TRBJ2-4 and V is TRBV7-9; TRBD2 might be the D (5 bases). V lost 2 bases and J lost 0, with 14 bases in between. From germline, CDR1 is SEHNR and CDR2 FQNEAQ (reference sequence). The CDR3 is made up of 17 amino acids. The CDR3 coding sequence is TGTGCCAGCAGCTTAATCTCCGGGGTTCTAGCCAAAAACATTCAGTACTTC. This gives the protein CASSLISGVLAKNIQYF.

The chain combines TRBV5-1 with TRBJ2-7; 7 bases line up with TRBD1. Germline V gene lookup returns CDR1 SGHRS and CDR2 YFSETQ. This CDR3 spans 14 amino acids. V lost 4 bases, J lost 2 bases, and 6 bases stayed unmatched. The CDR3 spells CASSREGQAYEQYF. CDR3 in DNA: TGCGCCAGCAGCAGAGAAGGACAGGCCTACGAGCAGTACTTC.

The chain has TRBV6-5 and TRBJ1-4; D is possibly TRBD1 (6 bases). V lost 6 bases and J lost 9, with 14 bases in between. Germline CDR1 is MNHEY and CDR2 is SVGAGI. This CDR3 has 13 amino acids. The CDR3 nucleotides read TGTGCCAGCAGACCTCCGGGACAACAAAAACTGTTTTTT. This sequence encodes CASRPPGQQKLFF.